This T cell receptor (beta chain) was found in a study of CD8 T cell repertoires and HIV-1 epitope variants. V was cut by 3 bases and J by 0 bases, with 13 bases left in between. The CDR3 covers 16 residues. Germline lookup yields CDR1 SGHKS and CDR2 YYEKEE (reference sequence). TCRdb keeps only in-frame clones here, not all; method: immunoSEQ multiplex PCR. The repertoire holds over 90,000 clones, around 67% seen once, with around a quarter in the top ten. The receptor was isolated from a male donor with HIV. The genes are TRBV5-5 and TRBJ2-1; maybe TRBD1 (6 bases). The sequenced sample consisted of uncultured baseline CD8+ T cells from peripheral blood mononuclear cells (PBMCs). The CDR3 loop is CASSSFTGSSYNEQFF. The CDR3 DNA is TGTGCCAGCAGCTCGTTTACAGGGAGCTCCTACAATGAGCAGTTCTTC.